This T cell receptor beta chain was sequenced for a study of blood T cell repertoires in COVID-19. For the study at large: PBMCs, B-cell-depleted T cells, or T cells provided the cDNA or gDNA that made up the material.

Authors' processing steps: The assay estimated nucleated cells by amplifying reference gene primers. Measured with immunoSEQ multiplex PCR; TCRdb has only the in-frame clones, and not every one. That table furnishes V, J and clone size, whereas the DNA furnished D and trimming. The repertoire includes about 150,000 clones, 88% of them detected once, and 2.3% sits in the top ten. The CDR3 covers 13 residues. V was cut by 4 bases and J by 2 bases, with 9 bases left in between. The germline gives CDR1 LGHNA, CDR2 YNFKEQ. This TCR was recovered from a human donor in a cohort sampled during active COVID-19. The sequenced material came from peripheral blood. The V and J genes are TRBV4-2 and TRBJ2-7, with D possibly TRBD2 on 6 matching bases. This CDR3 reads CASSRGEPYEQYF. CDR3 DNA sequence: TGTGCCAGCAGCCGGGGGGAACCCTACGAGCAGTACTTC.